This TCR beta chain emerged from a study of T cells in Graves' hyperthyroidism and ophthalmopathy. Many counts were recorded for this clonotype. Antigen: not known. Study observations and caveats: Appearing also in blood were most of the thyroid clonotypes expanded above 0.001.

Looked up from germline, CDR1 is LGHDT and CDR2 is YNNKEL (reference sequence). V gave up 2 bases and J gave up 0 bases; unmatched junction bases: 4. The CDR3 runs to 17 residues. Newly diagnosed patients aged 18 to 65 had hyperthyroidism of under 2 months' duration. The study excluded patients with uncontrolled infection, other autoimmune disease, pregnancy or lactation. Blood was obtained at the first hyperthyroidism diagnosis, which preceded any ophthalmopathy symptoms. RNA transcripts gave rise to amplified TCR beta CDR3 regions. During a first-round RT-PCR of the TCR CDR3, the HTBI primer set was used. In TCRdb, the multiplex PCR reads were re-called with MiXCR into one record per CDR3 protein. The profile covers under 400,000 distinct CDR3 sequences, with around 16% appearing a single time and roughly 26% taken by the ten largest.

This chain links TRBV3-1 with TRBJ2-6; 7 bases are shared with TRBD2. The sequenced material came from blood. This TCR came from a woman aged 18 to 35 with Graves' hyperthyroidism that later progressed to Graves' ophthalmopathy. The CDR3 bases are TGTGCCAGCAGCCAAAGCGGGATCCGCTCTGGGGCCAACGTCCTGACTTTC. Protein: CASSQSGIRSGANVLTF.